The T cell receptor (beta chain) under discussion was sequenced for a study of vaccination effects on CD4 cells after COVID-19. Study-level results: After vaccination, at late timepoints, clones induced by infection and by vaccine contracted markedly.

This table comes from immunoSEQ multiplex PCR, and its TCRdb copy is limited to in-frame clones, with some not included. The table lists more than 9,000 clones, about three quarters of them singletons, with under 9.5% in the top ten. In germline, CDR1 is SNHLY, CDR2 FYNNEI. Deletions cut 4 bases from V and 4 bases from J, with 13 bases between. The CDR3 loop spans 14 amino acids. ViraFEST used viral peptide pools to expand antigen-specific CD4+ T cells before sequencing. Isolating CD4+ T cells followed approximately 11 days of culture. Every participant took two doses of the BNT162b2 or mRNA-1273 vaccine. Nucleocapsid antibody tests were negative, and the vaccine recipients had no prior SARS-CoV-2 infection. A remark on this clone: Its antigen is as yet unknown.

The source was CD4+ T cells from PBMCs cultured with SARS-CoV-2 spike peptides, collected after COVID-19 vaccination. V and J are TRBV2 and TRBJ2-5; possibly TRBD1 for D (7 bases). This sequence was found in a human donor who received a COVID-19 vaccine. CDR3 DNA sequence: TGTGCCAGCAGTGGCCAGGGGGGAGTAGAGACCCAGTACTTC. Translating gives CASSGQGGVETQYF.